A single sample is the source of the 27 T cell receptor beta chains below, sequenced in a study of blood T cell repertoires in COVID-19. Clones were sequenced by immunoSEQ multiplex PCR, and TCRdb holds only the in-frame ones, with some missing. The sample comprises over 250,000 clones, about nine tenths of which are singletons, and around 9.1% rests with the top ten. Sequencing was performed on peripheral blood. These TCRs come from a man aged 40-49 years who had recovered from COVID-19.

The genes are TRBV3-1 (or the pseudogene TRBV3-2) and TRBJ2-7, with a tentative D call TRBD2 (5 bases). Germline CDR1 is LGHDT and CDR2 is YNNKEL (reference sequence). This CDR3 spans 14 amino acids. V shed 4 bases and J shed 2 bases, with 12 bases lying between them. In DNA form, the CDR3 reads TGTGCCAGCAGCCTGGGGAGTACGACCTACGAGCAGTACTTC. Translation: CASSLGSTTYEQYF.

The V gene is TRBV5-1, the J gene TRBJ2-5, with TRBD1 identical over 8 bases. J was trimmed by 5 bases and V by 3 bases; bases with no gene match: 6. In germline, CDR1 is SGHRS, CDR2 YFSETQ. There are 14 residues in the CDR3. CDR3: CASSYQGAEETQYF. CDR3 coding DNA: TGCGCCAGCAGCTACCAGGGGGCCGAGGAGACCCAGTACTTC.

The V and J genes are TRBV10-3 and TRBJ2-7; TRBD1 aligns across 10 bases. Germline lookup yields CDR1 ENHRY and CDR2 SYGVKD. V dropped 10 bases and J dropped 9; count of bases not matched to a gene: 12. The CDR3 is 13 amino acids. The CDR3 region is CATHDGTGAGQYF. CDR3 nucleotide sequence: TGTGCCACCCATGACGGGACAGGGGCGGGGCAGTACTTC.

In DNA form, the CDR3 reads TGCGCCAGCAGCTTCGGCTCAACGGGGACTGAAGCTTTCTTT. Translation gives CASSFGSTGTEAFF. The chain uses TRBV5-1 and TRBJ1-1; no reliable D call. In germline, CDR1 is SGHRS, CDR2 YFSETQ. V shed 2 bases and J shed 5 bases, with 13 bases lying between them. This CDR3 comprises 14 residues.

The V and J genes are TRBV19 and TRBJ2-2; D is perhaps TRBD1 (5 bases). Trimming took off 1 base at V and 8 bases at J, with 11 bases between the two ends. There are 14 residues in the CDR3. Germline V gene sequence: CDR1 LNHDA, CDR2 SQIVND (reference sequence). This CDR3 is CASSIAGAIGELFF. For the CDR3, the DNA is TGTGCCAGTAGTATAGCTGGGGCGATTGGGGAGCTGTTTTTT.

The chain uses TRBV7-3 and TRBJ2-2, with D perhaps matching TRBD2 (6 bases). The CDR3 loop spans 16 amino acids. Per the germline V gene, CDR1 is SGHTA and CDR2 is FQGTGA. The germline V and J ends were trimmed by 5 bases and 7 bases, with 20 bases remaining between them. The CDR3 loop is CASSPSTSRRGGELFF. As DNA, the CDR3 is TGTGCCAGCAGCCCATCGACTAGTAGACGCGGCGGGGAGCTGTTTTTT.

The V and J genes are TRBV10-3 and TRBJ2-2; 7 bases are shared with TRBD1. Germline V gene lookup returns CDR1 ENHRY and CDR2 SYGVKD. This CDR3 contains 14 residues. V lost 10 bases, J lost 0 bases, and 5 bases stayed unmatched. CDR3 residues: CATSGGSNTGELFF. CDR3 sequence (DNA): TGTGCCACCTCAGGGGGTTCGAACACCGGGGAGCTGTTTTTT.

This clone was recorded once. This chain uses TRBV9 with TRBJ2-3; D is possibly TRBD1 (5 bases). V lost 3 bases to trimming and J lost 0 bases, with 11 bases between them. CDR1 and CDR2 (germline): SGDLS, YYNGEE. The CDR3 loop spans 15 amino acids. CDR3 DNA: TGTGCCAGCAGCGCAGAGAGGACAAGCACAGATACGCAGTATTTT. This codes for CASSAERTSTDTQYF.

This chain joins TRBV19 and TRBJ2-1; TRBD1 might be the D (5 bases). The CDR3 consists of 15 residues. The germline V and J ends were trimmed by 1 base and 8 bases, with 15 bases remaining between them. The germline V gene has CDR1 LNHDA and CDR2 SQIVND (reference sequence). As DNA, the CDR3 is TGTGCCAGTAGTATAGGGGGCCTGGTTTGGGATGAGCAGTTCTTC. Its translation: CASSIGGLVWDEQFF.

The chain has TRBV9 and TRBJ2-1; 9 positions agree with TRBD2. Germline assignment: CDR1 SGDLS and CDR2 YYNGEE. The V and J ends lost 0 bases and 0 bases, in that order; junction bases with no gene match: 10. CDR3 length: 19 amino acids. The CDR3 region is CASSVALRLAEDSYNEQFF. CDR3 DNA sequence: TGTGCCAGCAGCGTAGCTTTGAGACTAGCGGAAGACTCCTACAATGAGCAGTTCTTC. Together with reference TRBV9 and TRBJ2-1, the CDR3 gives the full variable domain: DSGVTQTPKHLITATGQRVTLRCSPRSGDLSVYWYQQSLDQGLQFLIQYYNGEERAKGNILERFSAQQFPDLHSELNLSSLELGDSALYFCASSVALRLAEDSYNEQFFGPGTRLTVL.

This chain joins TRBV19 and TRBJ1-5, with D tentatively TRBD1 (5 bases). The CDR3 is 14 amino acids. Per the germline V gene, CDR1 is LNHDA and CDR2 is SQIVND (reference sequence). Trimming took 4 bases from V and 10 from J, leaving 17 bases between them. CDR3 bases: TGTGCCAGTAGTACCGGACGGGGGAATCGTCCCCAGCATTTT. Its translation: CASSTGRGNRPQHF.

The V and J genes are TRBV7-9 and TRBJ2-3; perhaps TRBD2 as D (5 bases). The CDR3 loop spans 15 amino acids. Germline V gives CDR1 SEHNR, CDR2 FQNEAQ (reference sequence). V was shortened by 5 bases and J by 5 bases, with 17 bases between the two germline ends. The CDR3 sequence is CASSPARLEVDTQYF. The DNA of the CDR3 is TGTGCCAGCAGCCCCGCAAGGTTGGAGGTAGATACGCAGTATTTT.

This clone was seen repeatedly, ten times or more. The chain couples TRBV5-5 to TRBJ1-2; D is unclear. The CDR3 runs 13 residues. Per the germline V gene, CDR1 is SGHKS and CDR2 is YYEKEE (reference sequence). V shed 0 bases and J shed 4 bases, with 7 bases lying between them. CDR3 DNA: TGTGCCAGCAGCTTGGACAGTACCTATGGCTACACCTTC. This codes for CASSLDSTYGYTF.

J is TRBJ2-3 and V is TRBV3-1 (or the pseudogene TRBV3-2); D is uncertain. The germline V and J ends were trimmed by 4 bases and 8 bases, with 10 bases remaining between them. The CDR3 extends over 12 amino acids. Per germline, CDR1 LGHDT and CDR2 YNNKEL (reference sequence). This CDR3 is CASSPAGGTQYF. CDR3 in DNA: TGTGCCAGCAGCCCCGCCGGTGGTACGCAGTATTTT.

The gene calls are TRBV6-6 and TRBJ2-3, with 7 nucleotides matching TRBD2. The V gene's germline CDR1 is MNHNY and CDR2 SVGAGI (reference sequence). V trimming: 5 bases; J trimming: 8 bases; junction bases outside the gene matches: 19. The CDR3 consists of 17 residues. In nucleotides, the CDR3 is TGTGCCAGCAGTCGATATGAAGCGGGGATCTACCCGGGTACGCAGTATTTT. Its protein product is CASSRYEAGIYPGTQYF.

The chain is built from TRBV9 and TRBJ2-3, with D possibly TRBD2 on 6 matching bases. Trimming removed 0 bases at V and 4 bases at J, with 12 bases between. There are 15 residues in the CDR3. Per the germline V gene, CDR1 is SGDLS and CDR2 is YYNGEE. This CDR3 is CASSVVPSVSDTQYF. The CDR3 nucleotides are TGTGCCAGCAGCGTAGTACCTAGCGTCTCAGATACGCAGTATTTT.

For the CDR3, the DNA is TGTGCCAGCAGCTTAGCAGTCGCGTGGAAGACAGGGGAAGAGACCCAGTACTTC. Amino acid sequence: CASSLAVAWKTGEETQYF. V is TRBV7-9 and J is TRBJ2-5; TRBD1 aligns across 8 bases. The V segment lost 0 bases and the J segment 3 bases; nucleotides outside the gene matches: 12. CDR3 length: 18 amino acids. From germline, CDR1 is SEHNR and CDR2 FQNEAQ (reference sequence).

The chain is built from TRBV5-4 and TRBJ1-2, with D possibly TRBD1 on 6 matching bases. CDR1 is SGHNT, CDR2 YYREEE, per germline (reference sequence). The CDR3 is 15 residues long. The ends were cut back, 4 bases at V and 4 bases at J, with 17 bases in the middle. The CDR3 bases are TGTGCCAGCAGCCCGGGGCAGGGGATAACCTATGGCTACACCTTC. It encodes CASSPGQGITYGYTF.

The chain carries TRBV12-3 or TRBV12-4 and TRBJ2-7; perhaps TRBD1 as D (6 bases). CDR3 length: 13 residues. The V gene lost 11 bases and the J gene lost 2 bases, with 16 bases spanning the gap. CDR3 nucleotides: TGTGCCGACCGCTCGGACAGAACCTACGAGCAGTACTTC. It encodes CADRSDRTYEQYF.

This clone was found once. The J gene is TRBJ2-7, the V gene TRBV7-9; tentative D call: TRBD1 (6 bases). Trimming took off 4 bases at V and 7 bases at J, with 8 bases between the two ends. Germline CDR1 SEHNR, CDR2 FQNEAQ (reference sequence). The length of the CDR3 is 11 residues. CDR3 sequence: CASSYQGEQYF. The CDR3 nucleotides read TGTGCCAGCAGCTATCAGGGGGAGCAGTACTTC. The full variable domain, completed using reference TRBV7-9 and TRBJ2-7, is DTGVSQNPRHKITKRGQNVTFRCDPISEHNRLYWYRQTLGQGPEFLTYFQNEAQLEKSRLLSDRFSAERPKGSFSTLEIQRTEQGDSAMYLCASSYQGEQYFGPGTRLTVT.

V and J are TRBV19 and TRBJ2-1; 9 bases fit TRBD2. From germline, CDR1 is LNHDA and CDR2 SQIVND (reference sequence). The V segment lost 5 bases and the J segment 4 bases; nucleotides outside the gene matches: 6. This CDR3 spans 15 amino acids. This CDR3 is CASSFAGGRYNEQFF. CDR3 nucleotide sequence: TGTGCCAGTAGTTTCGCGGGGGGGCGGTACAATGAGCAGTTCTTC.

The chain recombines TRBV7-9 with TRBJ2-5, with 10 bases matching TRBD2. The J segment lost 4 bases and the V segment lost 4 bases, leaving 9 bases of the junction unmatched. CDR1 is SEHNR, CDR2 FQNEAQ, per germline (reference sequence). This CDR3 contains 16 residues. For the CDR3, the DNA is TGTGCCAGCAGCTCACCCAGCGGGAGGGGCCGAGAGACCCAGTACTTC. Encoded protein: CASSSPSGRGRETQYF.

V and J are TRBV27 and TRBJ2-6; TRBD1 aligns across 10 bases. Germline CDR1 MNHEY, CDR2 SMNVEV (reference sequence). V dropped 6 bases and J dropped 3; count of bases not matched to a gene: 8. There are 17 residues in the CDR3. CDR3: CASSFLGQGDGANVLTF. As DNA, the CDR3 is TGTGCCAGCAGCTTCCTCGGACAGGGGGATGGGGCCAACGTCCTGACTTTC. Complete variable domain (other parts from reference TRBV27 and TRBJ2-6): EAQVTQNPRYLITVTGKKLTVTCSQNMNHEYMSWYRQDPGLGLRQIYYSMNVEVTDKGDVPEGYKVSRKEKRNFPLILESPSPNQTSLYFCASSFLGQGDGANVLTFGAGSRLTVL.

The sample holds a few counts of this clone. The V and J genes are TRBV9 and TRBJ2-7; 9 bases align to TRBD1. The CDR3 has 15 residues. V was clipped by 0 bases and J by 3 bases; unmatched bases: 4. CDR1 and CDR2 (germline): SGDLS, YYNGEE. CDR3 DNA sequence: TGTGCCAGCAGCGTAGCAGGGACAGGGAACTACGAGCAGTACTTC. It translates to CASSVAGTGNYEQYF.

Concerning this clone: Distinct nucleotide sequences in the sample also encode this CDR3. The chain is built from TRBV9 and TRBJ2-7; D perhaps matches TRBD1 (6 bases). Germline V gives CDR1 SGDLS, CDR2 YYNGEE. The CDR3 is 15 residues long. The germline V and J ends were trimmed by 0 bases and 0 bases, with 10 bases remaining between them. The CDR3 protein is CASSVGVGGSYEQYF. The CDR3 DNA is TGTGCCAGCAGCGTAGGAGTAGGGGGCTCCTACGAGCAGTACTTC.

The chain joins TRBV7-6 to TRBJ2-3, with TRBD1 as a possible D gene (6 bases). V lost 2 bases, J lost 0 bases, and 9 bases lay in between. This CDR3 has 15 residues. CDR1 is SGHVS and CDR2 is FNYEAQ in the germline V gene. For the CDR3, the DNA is TGTGCCAGCAGCTTACGTACAGGGAGCACAGATACGCAGTATTTT. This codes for CASSLRTGSTDTQYF.

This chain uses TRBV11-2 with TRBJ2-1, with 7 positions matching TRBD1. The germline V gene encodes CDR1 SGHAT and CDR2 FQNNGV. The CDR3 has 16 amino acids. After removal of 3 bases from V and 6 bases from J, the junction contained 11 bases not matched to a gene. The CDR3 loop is CASSFDRAHSGNEQFF. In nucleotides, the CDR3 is TGTGCCAGCAGCTTCGACAGGGCCCACTCGGGCAATGAGCAGTTCTTC. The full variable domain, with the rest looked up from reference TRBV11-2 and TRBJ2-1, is EAGVAQSPRYKIIEKRQSVAFWCNPISGHATLYWYQQILGQGPKLLIQFQNNGVVDDSQLPKDRFSAERLKGVDSTLKIQPAKLEDSAVYLCASSFDRAHSGNEQFFGPGTRLTVL.